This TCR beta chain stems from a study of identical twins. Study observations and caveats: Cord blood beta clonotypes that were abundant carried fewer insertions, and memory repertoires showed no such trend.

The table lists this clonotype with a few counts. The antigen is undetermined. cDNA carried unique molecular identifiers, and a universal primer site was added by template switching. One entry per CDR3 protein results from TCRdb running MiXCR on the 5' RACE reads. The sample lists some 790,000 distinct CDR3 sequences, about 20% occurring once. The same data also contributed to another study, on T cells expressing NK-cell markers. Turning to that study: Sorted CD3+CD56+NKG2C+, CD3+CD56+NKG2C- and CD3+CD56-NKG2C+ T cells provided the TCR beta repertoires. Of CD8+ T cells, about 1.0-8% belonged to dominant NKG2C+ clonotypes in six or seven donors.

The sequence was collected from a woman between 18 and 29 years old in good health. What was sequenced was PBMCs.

For the CDR3, the DNA is TGCGCCAGCAGCGGGAGGGCCGGCAATGAGCAGTTCTTC. This gives the protein CASSGRAGNEQFF. The V call is TRBV10-2, the J call TRBJ2-1; TRBD2 agrees at 8 bases. CDR3 length: 13 amino acids. Germline V gene data show CDR1 as WSHSY and CDR2 as SAAADI. The V and J ends lost 6 bases and 6 bases, in that order; junction bases with no gene match: 4.